The 21 T cell receptor beta chains given below trace back to one sample, sequenced in a study of cytomegalovirus exposure and HLA in healthy donors. Use of 60 Vbeta and 13 Jbeta primers characterized the PCR. This table comes from immunoSEQ multiplex PCR, and its TCRdb copy is limited to in-frame clones, with some not included. The sample includes approximately 160,000 clones, over 70% seen only once; the top ten take approximately 1.2%. The sequenced sample was PBMCs. These receptors were taken from a man in his fifties in good health and CMV-seropositive.

V usage is TRBV7-8 and J usage is TRBJ1-5, with 8 bases matching TRBD1. Trimming cost V 5 bases and J 1 base; bases outside gene matches: 13. The CDR3 has 18 residues. CDR1 and CDR2 from the germline V gene are SGHVS and FQNEAQ. CDR3 nucleotide sequence: TGTGCCAGCAGCCGTGGGACAGGAATTGTCGGGAGCAATCAGCCCCAGCATTTT. This codes for CASSRGTGIVGSNQPQHF.

The chain recombines TRBV2 with TRBJ1-1, with D maybe TRBD1 (6 bases). The germline V gene encodes CDR1 SNHLY and CDR2 FYNNEI. The V end lost 3 bases, the J end lost 3 bases, and 11 bases lay between the germline ends. CDR3 size: 14 residues. The CDR3 loop reads CASSDRGRDTEAFF. The CDR3 DNA is TGTGCCAGCAGTGACAGGGGCCGTGACACTGAAGCTTTCTTT.

V gene TRBV2 combines with J gene TRBJ2-5; D might be TRBD2 (5 bases). Germline loops: CDR1 SNHLY, CDR2 FYNNEI. CDR3 length: 13 residues. V was cut by 8 bases and J by 1 base, with 11 bases left in between. CDR3 DNA: TGTGCCAGCTTGCGAGGGCTCCAAGAGACCCAGTACTTC. The encoded protein is CASLRGLQETQYF.

The chain carries TRBV18 and TRBJ1-1, with 9 positions matching TRBD1. The CDR3 spans 15 residues. Germline loops: CDR1 KGHSH, CDR2 LQKENI. The V segment lost 6 bases and the J segment 8 bases; nucleotides outside the gene matches: 13. The CDR3 DNA sequence: TGTGCCAGCTCGTTCTTGGGGACAGGGTTTGGGGAAGCTTTCTTT. Translation: CASSFLGTGFGEAFF.

The V call is TRBV2, the J call TRBJ1-5; 10 nucleotides align to TRBD1. Germline-derived CDR1 and CDR2 are SNHLY and FYNNEI. After removal of 2 bases from V and 6 bases from J, the junction contained 4 bases not matched to a gene. The CDR3 totals 15 residues. CDR3 nucleotide sequence: TGTGCCAGCAGTGAATGGGGGACAGGGGTTCAGCCCCAGCATTTT. Translating it yields CASSEWGTGVQPQHF.

V gene TRBV9 combines with J gene TRBJ2-3, with 9 bases matching TRBD2. Germline CDR1 and CDR2: SGDLS and YYNGEE. This CDR3 has 17 residues. Trimming cost V 0 bases and J 0 bases; bases outside gene matches: 5. The CDR3 sequence is CASSVGQLAGSTDTQYF. CDR3 coding DNA: TGTGCCAGCAGCGTAGGTCAACTAGCGGGTAGCACAGATACGCAGTATTTT.

The V and J genes are TRBV2 and TRBJ1-2, with no clear D. Trimming cost V 8 bases and J 8 bases, with 15 bases left between them. The CDR3 spans 12 residues. Germline V gene data show CDR1 as SNHLY and CDR2 as FYNNEI. The CDR3 is CASSYAVPGYTF. The CDR3 DNA is TGTGCCAGCTCATACGCGGTTCCGGGCTACACCTTC.

V is TRBV7-6 and J is TRBJ1-1, with D unclear. The germline CDR1 and CDR2 sequences are SGHVS and FNYEAQ. Between the trimmed V and J ends, which lost 5 bases and 1 base, there was a span of 14 bases. The length of the CDR3 is 15 residues. CDR3 in amino acids: CASSLQTAPNTEAFF. CDR3 in DNA: TGTGCCAGCAGCCTACAGACCGCGCCGAACACTGAAGCTTTCTTT.

The chain employs TRBV5-1 and TRBJ2-2, with TRBD1 identical over 7 bases. Losses at the gene ends were 6 bases for V and 1 base for J; bases not matched to a gene: 3. The CDR3 totals 14 residues. CDR1 is SGHRS, CDR2 YFSETQ, per germline. CDR3 sequence reads: CASKDRENTGELFF. The CDR3 bases are TGCGCCAGCAAAGACAGGGAGAACACCGGGGAGCTGTTTTTT. Based on the CDR3 plus reference TRBV5-1 and TRBJ2-2, the full variable domain is KAGVTQTPRYLIKTRGQQVTLSCSPISGHRSVSWYQQTPGQGLQFLFEYFSETQRNKGNFPGRFSGRQFSNSRSEMNVSTLELGDSALYLCASKDRENTGELFFGEGSRLTVL.

V is TRBV5-1 and J is TRBJ1-2, with TRBD1 matching over 7 bases. The CDR3 is made up of 14 amino acids. V lost 2 bases and J lost 3; bases outside the gene matches: 4. From germline, CDR1 is SGHRS and CDR2 YFSETQ. As DNA, the CDR3 is TGCGCCAGCAGCTTCCAGGGGGAGGACTATGGCTACACCTTC. Translated, it gives CASSFQGEDYGYTF.

Details on this clone: Other DNA sequences from this sample encode an identical CDR3 as well. V gene TRBV18 combines with J gene TRBJ1-1; 8 bases fit TRBD1. Per germline, CDR1 KGHSH and CDR2 LQKENI. The trim removed 6 bases at V and 3 bases at J, leaving 3 bases unmatched. The CDR3 loop spans 13 amino acids. The CDR3 region has the DNA TGTGCCAGCTCGCAGGGGGCCGACACTGAAGCTTTCTTT. It specifies CASSQGADTEAFF.

This chain uses TRBV5-4 with TRBJ2-1; D unresolved. This CDR3 is built from 13 residues. Between the trimmed V and J ends, which lost 0 bases and 6 bases, there was a span of 7 bases. Germline V gene data show CDR1 as SGHNT and CDR2 as YYREEE (reference sequence). The CDR3: CASSLVSPNEQFF. DNA of the CDR3: TGTGCCAGCAGCTTGGTCTCCCCCAATGAGCAGTTCTTC.

The chain employs TRBV5-1 and TRBJ1-1; the D is unclear. CDR1 SGHRS and CDR2 YFSETQ come from the germline V gene. The CDR3 extends over 13 amino acids. V gave up 4 bases and J gave up 1 base, with 8 bases separating them. The CDR3 loop reads CASSTGSNTEAFF. The CDR3 DNA is TGCGCCAGCAGCACGGGATCGAACACTGAAGCTTTCTTT.

The chain couples TRBV4-3 to TRBJ2-1; 11 positions match TRBD2. Losses at the gene ends were 3 bases for V and 1 base for J; bases not matched to a gene: 8. The length of the CDR3 is 18 residues. CDR1 LGHNA and CDR2 YSLEER come from the germline V gene. The chain's CDR3 is CASSQDSGGDSSYNEQFF. CDR3 sequence (DNA): TGCGCCAGCAGCCAGGATAGCGGGGGGGATTCGTCCTACAATGAGCAGTTCTTC.

This chain connects TRBV5-1 to TRBJ2-1; 9 bases align to TRBD2. Per the germline V gene, CDR1 is SGHRS and CDR2 is YFSETQ. This CDR3 contains 17 residues. J was trimmed by 4 bases and V by 4 bases; bases with no gene match: 12. CDR3 region: CASSPGATSGLYNEQFF. CDR3 DNA: TGCGCCAGCAGCCCGGGGGCTACTAGCGGGCTTTACAATGAGCAGTTCTTC. The whole variable domain, remainder taken from reference TRBV5-1 and TRBJ2-1, is KAGVTQTPRYLIKTRGQQVTLSCSPISGHRSVSWYQQTPGQGLQFLFEYFSETQRNKGNFPGRFSGRQFSNSRSEMNVSTLELGDSALYLCASSPGATSGLYNEQFFGPGTRLTVL.

This clone was seen a single time. This sequence joins TRBV6-6 and TRBJ1-5; 8 bases are a match to TRBD1. J gave up 2 bases and V 5 bases, and 8 bases lay outside the gene matches. There are 16 residues in the CDR3. The germline V gene encodes CDR1 MNHNY and CDR2 SVGAGI (reference sequence). The CDR3 DNA reads as TGTGCCAGCAGTCCAGGCGGGACAGGCGGCAATCAGCCCCAGCATTTT. Encoded protein: CASSPGGTGGNQPQHF.

The chain links TRBV28 to TRBJ2-5; the match to TRBD1 covers 9 bases. The germline CDR1 and CDR2 sequences are MDHEN and SYDVKM. V lost 6 bases, J lost 5 bases, and 10 bases stayed unmatched. The CDR3 length is 15 residues. This chain's CDR3 is CASSPGTGNWETQYF. CDR3 DNA: TGTGCCAGCAGCCCAGGGACAGGGAATTGGGAGACCCAGTACTTC.

The chain carries TRBV4-1 and TRBJ1-2; 7 bases fit TRBD1. The J segment lost 4 bases and the V segment lost 5 bases, leaving 16 bases of the junction unmatched. The CDR3 runs to 17 residues. Germline loops: CDR1 MGHRA, CDR2 YSYEKL. CDR3 nucleotides: TGCGCCAGCAGCACGGTTCGGAAGGGGGCTGGGGGCTATGGCTACACCTTC. It encodes CASSTVRKGAGGYGYTF.

The gene calls are TRBV9 and TRBJ1-1, with D tentatively TRBD1 (6 bases). V lost 3 bases and J lost 1, with 13 bases in between. This CDR3 contains 15 residues. The germline V gene has CDR1 SGDLS and CDR2 YYNGEE. The CDR3 DNA reads TGTGCCAGCAGCGCCCAGGGGTTCGGGAACACTGAAGCTTTCTTT. Its translation is CASSAQGFGNTEAFF.

This chain links TRBV7-9 with TRBJ2-5, with D tentatively TRBD1 (5 bases). Germline V gene lookup returns CDR1 SEHNR and CDR2 FQNEAQ (reference sequence). Trimming left V 4 bases short and J 5 bases short, with 8 bases between. This CDR3 is 12 amino acids long. CDR3 in DNA: TGTGCCAGCAGCTCAGGGTATGAGACCCAGTACTTC. The encoded protein is CASSSGYETQYF.

This clone was seen a single time. CDR3 in amino acids: CASSRGTAGEQYF. The CDR3 DNA sequence: TGTGCCAGCAGCCGGGGGACAGCCGGCGAGCAGTACTTC. V gene TRBV7-9 combines with J gene TRBJ2-7, with a tentative D call TRBD1 (7 bases). The V end lost 5 bases, the J end lost 6 bases, and 14 bases lay between the germline ends. From germline, CDR1 is SEHNR and CDR2 FQNEAQ (reference sequence). The CDR3 sequence is 13 residues long.